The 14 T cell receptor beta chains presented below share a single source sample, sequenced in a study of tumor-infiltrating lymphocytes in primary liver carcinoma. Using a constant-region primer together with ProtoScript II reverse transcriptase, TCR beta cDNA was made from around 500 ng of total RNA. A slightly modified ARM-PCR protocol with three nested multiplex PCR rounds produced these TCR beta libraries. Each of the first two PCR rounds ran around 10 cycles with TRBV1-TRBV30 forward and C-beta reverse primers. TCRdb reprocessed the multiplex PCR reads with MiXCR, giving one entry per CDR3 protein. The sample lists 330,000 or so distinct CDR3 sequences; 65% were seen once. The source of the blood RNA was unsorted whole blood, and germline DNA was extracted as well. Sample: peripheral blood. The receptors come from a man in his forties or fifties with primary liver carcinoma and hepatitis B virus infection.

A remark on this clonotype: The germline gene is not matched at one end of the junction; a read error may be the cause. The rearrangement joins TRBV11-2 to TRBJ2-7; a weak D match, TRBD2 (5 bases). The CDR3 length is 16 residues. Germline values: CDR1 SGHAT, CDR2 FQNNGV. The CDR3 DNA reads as TGTGCCGGCAGCTTAGATGAGGGCCAAGGGTTCGGTGAGCAGTACTTC. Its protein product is CAGSLDEGQGFGEQYF.

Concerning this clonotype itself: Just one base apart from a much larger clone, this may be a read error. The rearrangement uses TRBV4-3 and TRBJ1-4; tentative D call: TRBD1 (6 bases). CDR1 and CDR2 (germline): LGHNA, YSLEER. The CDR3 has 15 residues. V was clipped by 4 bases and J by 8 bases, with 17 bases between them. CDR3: CASSPRGTAGEKLFF. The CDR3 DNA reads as TGCGCCAGCAGCCCCAGGGGAACAGCGGGAGAAAAACTGTTTTTT.

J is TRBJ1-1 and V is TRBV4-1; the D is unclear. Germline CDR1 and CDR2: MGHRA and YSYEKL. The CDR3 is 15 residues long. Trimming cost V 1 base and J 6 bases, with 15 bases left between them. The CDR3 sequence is CASSQALIEVAEAFF. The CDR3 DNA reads TGCGCCAGCAGCCAAGCCTTGATAGAGGTTGCTGAAGCTTTCTTT.

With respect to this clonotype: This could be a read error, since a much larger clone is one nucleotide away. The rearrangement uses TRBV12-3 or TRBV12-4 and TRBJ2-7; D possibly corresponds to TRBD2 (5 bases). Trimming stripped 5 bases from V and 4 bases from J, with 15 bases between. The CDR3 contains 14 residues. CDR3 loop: CASSERTYSYEQYF. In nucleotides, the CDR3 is TGTGCCAGCAGTGAGAGGACTTATTCGTACGAGCAGTACTTC.

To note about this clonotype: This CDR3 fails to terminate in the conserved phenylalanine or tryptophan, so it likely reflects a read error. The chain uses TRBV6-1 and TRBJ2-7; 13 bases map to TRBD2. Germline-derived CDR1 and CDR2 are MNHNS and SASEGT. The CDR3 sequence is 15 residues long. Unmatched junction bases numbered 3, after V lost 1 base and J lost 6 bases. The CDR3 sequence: CASSEGGLAGTEQYS. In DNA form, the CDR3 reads TGTGCCAGCAGTGAAGGGGGACTAGCGGGAACCGAGCAGTACTCA.

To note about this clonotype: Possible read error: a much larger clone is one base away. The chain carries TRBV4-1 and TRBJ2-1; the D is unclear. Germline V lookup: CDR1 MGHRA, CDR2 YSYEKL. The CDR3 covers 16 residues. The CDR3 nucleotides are TGCGCCAGCAGCCAAGGTAGCACCGCACGGGCTGGTGAGCCGTTCTTC. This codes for CASSQGSTARAGEPFF.

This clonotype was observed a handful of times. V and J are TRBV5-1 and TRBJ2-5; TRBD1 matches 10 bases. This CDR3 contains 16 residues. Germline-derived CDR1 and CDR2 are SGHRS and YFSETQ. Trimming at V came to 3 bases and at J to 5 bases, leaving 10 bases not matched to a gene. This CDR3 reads CASSSAKTGGMETQYF. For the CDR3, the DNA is TGCGCCAGCAGCTCTGCGAAGACAGGGGGCATGGAGACCCAGTACTTC.

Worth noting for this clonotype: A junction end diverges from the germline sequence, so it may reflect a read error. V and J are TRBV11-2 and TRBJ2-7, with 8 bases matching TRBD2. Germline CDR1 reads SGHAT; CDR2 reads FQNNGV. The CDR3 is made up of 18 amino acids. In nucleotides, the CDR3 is TGTGCCAACAGCTCGGGACTAGTGGGAGTCGGGGCGATGGACGAGCAGTACTTC. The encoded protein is CANSSGLVGVGAMDEQYF.

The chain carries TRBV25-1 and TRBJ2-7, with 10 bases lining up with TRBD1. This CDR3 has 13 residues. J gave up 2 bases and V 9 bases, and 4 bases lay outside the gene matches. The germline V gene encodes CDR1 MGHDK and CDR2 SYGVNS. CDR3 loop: CASFGQGAYEQYF. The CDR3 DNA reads TGTGCCAGTTTCGGACAGGGGGCCTACGAGCAGTACTTC.

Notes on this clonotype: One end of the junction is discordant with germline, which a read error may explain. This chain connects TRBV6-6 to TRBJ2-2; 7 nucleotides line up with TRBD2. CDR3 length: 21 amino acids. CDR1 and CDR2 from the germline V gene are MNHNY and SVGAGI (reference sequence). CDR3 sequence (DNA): TGTGCCTGCAGCTACCTCGGAGGACTAGAGGGAGGGCCGGAGGACACCGGGGAGCTGTTTTTT. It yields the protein CACSYLGGLEGGPEDTGELFF.

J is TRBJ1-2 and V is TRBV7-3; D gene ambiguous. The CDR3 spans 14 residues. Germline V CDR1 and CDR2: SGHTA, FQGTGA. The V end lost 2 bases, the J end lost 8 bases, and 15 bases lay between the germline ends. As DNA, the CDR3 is TGTGCCAGCAGCTTAGATCTAGAGGGATGGGGCTACACCTTC. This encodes CASSLDLEGWGYTF.

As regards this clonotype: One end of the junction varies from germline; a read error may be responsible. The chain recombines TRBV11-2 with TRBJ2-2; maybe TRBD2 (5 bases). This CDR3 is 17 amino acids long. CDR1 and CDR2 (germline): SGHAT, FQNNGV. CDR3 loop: CASRMGSWATNTGEPLF. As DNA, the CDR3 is TGTGCCAGCAGAATGGGGAGTTGGGCTACGAACACCGGGGAGCCGCTTTTT.

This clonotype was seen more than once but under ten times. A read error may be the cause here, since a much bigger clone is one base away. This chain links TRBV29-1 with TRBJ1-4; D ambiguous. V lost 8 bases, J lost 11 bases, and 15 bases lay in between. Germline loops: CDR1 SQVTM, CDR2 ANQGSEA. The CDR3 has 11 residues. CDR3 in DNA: TGCAGCATTGTAGTGCCGGGTAAACTGTTTTTT. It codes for CSIVVPGKLFF.

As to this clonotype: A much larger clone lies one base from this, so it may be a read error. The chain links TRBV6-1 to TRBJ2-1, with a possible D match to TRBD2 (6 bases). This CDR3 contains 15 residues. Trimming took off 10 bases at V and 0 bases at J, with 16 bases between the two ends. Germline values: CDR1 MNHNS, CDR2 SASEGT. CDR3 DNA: TGTGCCATCAGAGAAACTAGCTACTCCTACAATGAGCAGTTCTTC. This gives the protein CAIRETSYSYNEQFF.